This record concerns one T cell receptor (beta chain) sequence. This entry comes from a study of T cell responses to AZD1222 COVID-19 vaccine. Repertoires were generated with immunoSEQ multiplex PCR, while TCRdb's copy carries only in-frame clones and drops some. The sample carries tens of thousands of clones, roughly 90% recorded once. CDR1 LNHDA and CDR2 SQIVND come from the germline V gene (reference sequence). Trimming took 7 bases from V and 1 from J, leaving 20 bases between them. The CDR3 spans 17 residues. The chain couples TRBV19 to TRBJ1-3; TRBD1 is a possible D gene (6 bases). The sequence came from an adult in good health. This specimen was peripheral blood, taken on day 0 of AZD1222 vaccination. The CDR3 sequence is CASIMRGGDMSGNTIYF. CDR3 bases: TGTGCCAGTATAATGCGTGGGGGCGATATGTCTGGAAACACCATATATTTT.